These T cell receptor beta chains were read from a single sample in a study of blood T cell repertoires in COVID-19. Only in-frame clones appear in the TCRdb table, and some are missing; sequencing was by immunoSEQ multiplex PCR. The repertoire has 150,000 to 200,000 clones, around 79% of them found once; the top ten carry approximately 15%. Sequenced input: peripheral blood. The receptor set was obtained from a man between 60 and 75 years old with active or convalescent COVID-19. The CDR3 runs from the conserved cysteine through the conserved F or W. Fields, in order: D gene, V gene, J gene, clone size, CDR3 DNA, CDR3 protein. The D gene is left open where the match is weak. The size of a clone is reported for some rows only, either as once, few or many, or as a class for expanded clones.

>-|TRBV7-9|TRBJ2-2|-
TGTGCCAGCAGACAAACGAACACCGGGGAGCTGTTTTTT
CASRQTNTGELFF
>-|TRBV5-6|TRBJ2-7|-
TGTGCCAGCCAAGGACAGCACGGGGAGCGCCAGTACTTC
CASQGQHGERQYF
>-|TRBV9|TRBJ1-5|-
TGTGCCAGCAGCGTAGCCTTAGATAGCAATCAGCCCCAGCATTTT
CASSVALDSNQPQHF
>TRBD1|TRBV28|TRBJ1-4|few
TGTGCCAGCAGTTCCTCCGGGACAGGGGAAAGGAATGAAAAACTGTTTTTT
CASSSSGTGERNEKLFF
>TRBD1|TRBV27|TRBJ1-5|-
TGTGCCAGTTGGCAGGGGGCGGTCAATCAGCCCCAGCATTTT
CASWQGAVNQPQHF
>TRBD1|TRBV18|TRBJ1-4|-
TGTGCCAGCTCACCACGCCAGGGGGGAGAAAAACTGTTTTTT
CASSPRQGGEKLFF
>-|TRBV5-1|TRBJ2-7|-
TGCGCCAGCAGCTCCTCAACAGGAGTGGGTGGAGAGCAGTACTTC
CASSSSTGVGGEQYF
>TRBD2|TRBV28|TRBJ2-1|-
TGTGCCAGCAGGTCATTAAAGTCGGGAGGGCCTTACAATGAGCAGTTCTTC
CASRSLKSGGPYNEQFF
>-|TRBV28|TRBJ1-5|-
TGTGCCAGCAGTTTCGGGGCAGGTCGGGGGGTGAATAGCAATCAGCCCCAGCATTTT
CASSFGAGRGVNSNQPQHF
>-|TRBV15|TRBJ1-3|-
TGTGCCACCAGCAAATTTCCCTTCGACACCATATATTTT
CATSKFPFDTIYF
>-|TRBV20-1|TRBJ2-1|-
TGCAGTGCTAGTACAGGAGGGCACAATGAGCAGTTCTTC
CSASTGGHNEQFF
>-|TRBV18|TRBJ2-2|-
TGTGCCAGCTCACCACAGGAGACAGCGAACACCGGGGAGCTGTTTTTT
CASSPQETANTGELFF
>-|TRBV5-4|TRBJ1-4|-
TGTGCCAGCAGCTTCAGATCCAGTGAAAAACTGTTTTTT
CASSFRSSEKLFF
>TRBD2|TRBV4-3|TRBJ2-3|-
TGCGCCAGCAGCCAAGATCGGAGGCGGGAGGGCCATCCAGATACGCAGTATTTT
CASSQDRRREGHPDTQYF
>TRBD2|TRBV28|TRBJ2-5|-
TGTGCCAGCAGTTCAGCGGGAGGGCGTTCGAAGACCCAGTACTTC
CASSSAGGRSKTQYF
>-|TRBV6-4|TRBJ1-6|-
TGTGCCAGCCAGGGCCTTCGCGGACCCCTCCACTTT
CASQGLRGPLHF
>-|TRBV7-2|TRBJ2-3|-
TGTGCCAGCAGCTTAACTAGAGGGAGCCCAGATACGCAGTATTTT
CASSLTRGSPDTQYF
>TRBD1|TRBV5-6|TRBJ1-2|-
TGTGCCAGCAGCTACAGGGGGCCGGGTGGCTACACCTTC
CASSYRGPGGYTF
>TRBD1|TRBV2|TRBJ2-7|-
TGTGCCAGCAGTAAGGGACAGGGGGCTTACGAGCAGTACTTC
CASSKGQGAYEQYF
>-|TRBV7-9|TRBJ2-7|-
TGTGCCAGCACCCTATACTACGAGCAGTACTTC
CASTLYYEQYF
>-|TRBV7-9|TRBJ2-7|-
TGTGCCAGCAGCTTAGGGTGGGGGGACTCCTACGAGCAGTACTTC
CASSLGWGDSYEQYF
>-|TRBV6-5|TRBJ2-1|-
TGTGCCAGCAGTTACTCGATCCAGTACAATGAGCAGTTCTTC
CASSYSIQYNEQFF
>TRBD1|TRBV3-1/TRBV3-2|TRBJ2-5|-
TGTGCCAGCAGCCTCCGGGACAGGGTCCAAGAGACCCAGTACTTC
CASSLRDRVQETQYF
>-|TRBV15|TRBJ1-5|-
TGTGCCACCAGCAGAGGACTAGAGGGGATCTATCAGCCCCAGCATTTT
CATSRGLEGIYQPQHF
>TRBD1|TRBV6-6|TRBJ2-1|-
TGTGCCAGCAGACTCCTGTCAGGGGGTAAAAATGAGCAGTTCTTC
CASRLLSGGKNEQFF
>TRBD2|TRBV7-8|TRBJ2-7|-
TGTGCCAGCAGCTTTTACAGCGGGGAAGCCCTGCGGTACGAGCAGTACTTC
CASSFYSGEALRYEQYF
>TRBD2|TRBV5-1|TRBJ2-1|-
TGCGCCAGCAGCTATTCTAGCGGCTACAACAATGAGCAGTTCTTC
CASSYSSGYNNEQFF
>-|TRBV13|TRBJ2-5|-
TGTGCCAGCAGCTCACCAGACTATGAAGAGACCCAGTACTTC
CASSSPDYEETQYF
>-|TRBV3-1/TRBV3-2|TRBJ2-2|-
TGTGCCAGCAGCCAAGTCTGGCAGGGAAACACCGGGGAGCTGTTTTTT
CASSQVWQGNTGELFF
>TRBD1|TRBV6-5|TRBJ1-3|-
TGTGCCAGCAGTTCCGGGACAGTCGCTCCTGGAAACACCATATATTTT
CASSSGTVAPGNTIYF
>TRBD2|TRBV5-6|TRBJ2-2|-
TGTGCCAGCAGCCGATTAGCGGGAGGCGGGACCGGGGAGCTGTTTTTT
CASSRLAGGGTGELFF
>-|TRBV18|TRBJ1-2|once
TGTGCCAGCTCACTTTTTGAGGCAGACTCCCCCTATGGCTACACCTTC
CASSLFEADSPYGYTF
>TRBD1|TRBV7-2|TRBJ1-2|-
TGTGCCAGCAGCGGTAGGACAGGGACTAACTATGGCTACACCTTC
CASSGRTGTNYGYTF
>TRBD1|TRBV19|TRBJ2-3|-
TGTGCCAGTAGTATAATCACGCTTCGGGACAGCGGTCCAGATACGCAGTATTTT
CASSIITLRDSGPDTQYF
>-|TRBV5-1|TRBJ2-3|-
TGCGCCAGCAGCTTGGCCACAGGCACAGATACGCAGTATTTT
CASSLATGTDTQYF
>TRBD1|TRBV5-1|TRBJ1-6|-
TGCGCCAGCAGCGTGGGACAGGGGGGTAATTCACCCCTCCACTTT
CASSVGQGGNSPLHF
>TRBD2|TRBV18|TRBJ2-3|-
TGTGCCAGCTCACCACCGGGTAGCGGGAGGACAGATACGCAGTATTTT
CASSPPGSGRTDTQYF
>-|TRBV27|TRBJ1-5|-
TGTGCCAGCAGTTTAACAGGAGACAGCAATCAGCCCCAGCATTTT
CASSLTGDSNQPQHF
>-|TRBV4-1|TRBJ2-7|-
TGCGCCAGCAGCCAAGGCCACCCTCGGGGTTCCTTCTACGAGCAGTACTTC
CASSQGHPRGSFYEQYF
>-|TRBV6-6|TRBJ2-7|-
TGTGCCAGCAGTTACCGAGATAGAAATTACGAGCAGTACTTC
CASSYRDRNYEQYF
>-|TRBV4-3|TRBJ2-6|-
TGCGCCAGCAGCCGCGGCGCCGTCTCATTCTCTGGGGCCAACGTCCTGACTTTC
CASSRGAVSFSGANVLTF
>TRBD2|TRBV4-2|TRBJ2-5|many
TGTGCCAGCAGCCAAGGGACTAGCGGGCAAGAGACCCAGTACTTC
CASSQGTSGQETQYF
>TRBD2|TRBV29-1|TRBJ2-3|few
TGCAGCGTTGGATTAGCGGGATTCACAGATACGCAGTATTTT
CSVGLAGFTDTQYF
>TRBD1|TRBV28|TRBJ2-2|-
TGTGCCAGCATCTCCCCGGACAGGGGGCGTCTCGGGGTTAGCGGGAGATACACCGGGGAGCTGTTTTTT
CASISPDRGRLGVSGRYTGELFF
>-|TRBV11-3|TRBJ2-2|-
TGTGCCAGCAGCACCGGGTCGGGGACCGGGGAGCTGTTTTTT
CASSTGSGTGELFF
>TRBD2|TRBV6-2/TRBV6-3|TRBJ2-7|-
TGTGCCAGCAGTTCTAGCGGGAGTTCCTGGCGGGAGCAGTACTTC
CASSSSGSSWREQYF
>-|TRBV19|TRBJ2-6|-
TGTGCCAGTACCCCCCATTTCTCTGGGGCCAACGTCCTGACTTTC
CASTPHFSGANVLTF
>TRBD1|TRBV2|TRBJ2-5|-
TGTGCCAGCAGCTGGACAGGGGCCCGCCCAACTCAAGAGACCCAGTACTTC
CASSWTGARPTQETQYF
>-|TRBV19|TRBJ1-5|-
TGTGCCAGTAGGGGGAGTAGCAATCAGCCCCAGCATTTT
CASRGSSNQPQHF
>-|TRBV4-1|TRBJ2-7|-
TGCGCCAGCAGCCAAGTAGCGCGCGCCTACGAGCAGTACTTC
CASSQVARAYEQYF
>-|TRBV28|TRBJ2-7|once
TGTGCCAGCAGTTTTCCCAGGTACTCCTACGAGCAGTACTTC
CASSFPRYSYEQYF